This T cell receptor (beta chain) appears in the sequencing data of a study of cytomegalovirus exposure and HLA in healthy donors. For this clone: The antigen remains unidentified.

Clones were sequenced by immunoSEQ multiplex PCR, and TCRdb holds only the in-frame ones, with some missing. Of over 120,000 clones listed, 87% are singletons. The junction had 6 bases not matched to a gene; V was cut back by 5 bases and J by 1 base. The germline CDR1 and CDR2 sequences are SGHRS and YFSETQ. This CDR3 has 15 residues. Findings of the study overall: In vitro work confirmed that a few CMV-associated chains recognize CMV antigens. Rarity characterized most TCR sequences, yet some public TCRs appeared in many donors.

This chain uses TRBV5-1 with TRBJ2-1; 7 bases are a match to TRBD2. The TCR originated in a man aged 18 to 30 in good health and CMV-seropositive. The sequencing sample was made of PBMCs. The CDR3 nucleotides read TGCGCCAGCAGATACGGACTAGATTCCTACAATGAGCAGTTCTTC. Translating it yields CASRYGLDSYNEQFF.